The clone carrying this T cell receptor (beta chain) was observed a few times. The data stem from a study of early T cells in non-severe SARS-CoV-2 infection. TCRdb itself ran the 5' RACE reads through MiXCR, one entry per CDR3 protein. The sample contains approximately 58,000 distinct CDR3 sequences, approximately 12% of which appear only once. CDR1 is SQVTM, CDR2 ANQGSEA, per germline. With 7 bases removed from V and 4 bases from J, the gap between germline ends came to 16 bases. The CDR3 runs 13 residues. The clonotype originates from an adult who was a healthcare worker with PCR-confirmed SARS-CoV-2 infection or an uninfected control (not recorded which). Specimen: whole blood, collected at baseline. This chain connects TRBV29-1 to TRBJ1-1; D gene uncertain. CDR3: CSALGPERTEAFF. CDR3 coding DNA: TGCAGCGCCCTAGGACCTGAACGCACTGAAGCTTTCTTT.